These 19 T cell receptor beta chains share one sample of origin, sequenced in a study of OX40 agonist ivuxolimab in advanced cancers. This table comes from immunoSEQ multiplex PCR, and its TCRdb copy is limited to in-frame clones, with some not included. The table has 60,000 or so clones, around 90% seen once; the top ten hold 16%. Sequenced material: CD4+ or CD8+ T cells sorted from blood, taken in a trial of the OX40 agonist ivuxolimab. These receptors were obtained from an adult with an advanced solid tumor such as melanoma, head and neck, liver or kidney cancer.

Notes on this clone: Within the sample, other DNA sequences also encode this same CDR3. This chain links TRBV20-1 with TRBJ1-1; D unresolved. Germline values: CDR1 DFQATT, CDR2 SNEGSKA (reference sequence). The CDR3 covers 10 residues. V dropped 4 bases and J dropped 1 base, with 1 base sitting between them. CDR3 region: CSAKNTEAFF. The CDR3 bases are TGCAGTGCTAAGAACACTGAAGCTTTCTTT.

This CDR3 is CASSFSGITYEQYF. CDR3 in DNA: TGTGCCAGCAGTTTCAGCGGGATAACCTACGAGCAGTACTTC. V gene TRBV28 combines with J gene TRBJ2-7; 7 bases map to TRBD2. With 3 bases clipped from V and 2 bases from J, the junction kept 4 bases outside the gene matches. CDR3 length: 14 residues. CDR1 is MDHEN, CDR2 SYDVKM, per germline.

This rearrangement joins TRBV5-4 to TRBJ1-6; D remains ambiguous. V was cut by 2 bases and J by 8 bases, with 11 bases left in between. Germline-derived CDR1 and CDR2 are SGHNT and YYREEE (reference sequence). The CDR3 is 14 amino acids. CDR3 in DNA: TGTGCCAGCAGCTTTATGAGGCCTGATTCACCCCTCCACTTT. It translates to CASSFMRPDSPLHF.

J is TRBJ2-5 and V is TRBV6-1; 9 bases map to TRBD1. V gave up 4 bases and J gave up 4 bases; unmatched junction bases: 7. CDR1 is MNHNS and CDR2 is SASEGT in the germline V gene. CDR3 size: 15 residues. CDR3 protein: CASSGDRGRGETQYF. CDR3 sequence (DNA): TGTGCCAGCAGTGGCGACAGGGGGAGAGGAGAGACCCAGTACTTC.

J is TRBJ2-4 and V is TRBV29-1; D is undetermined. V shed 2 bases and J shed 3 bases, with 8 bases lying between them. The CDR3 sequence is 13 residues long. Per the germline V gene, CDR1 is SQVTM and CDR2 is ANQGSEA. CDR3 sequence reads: CSVELAIKNIQYF. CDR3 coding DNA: TGCAGCGTTGAATTGGCCATCAAAAACATTCAGTACTTC.

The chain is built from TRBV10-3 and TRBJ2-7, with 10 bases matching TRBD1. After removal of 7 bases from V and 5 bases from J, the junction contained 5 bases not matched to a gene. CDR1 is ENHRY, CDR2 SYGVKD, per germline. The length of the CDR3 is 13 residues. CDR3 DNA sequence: TGTGCCATCACACCGGGACAGGGGCACGAGCAGTACTTC. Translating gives CAITPGQGHEQYF.

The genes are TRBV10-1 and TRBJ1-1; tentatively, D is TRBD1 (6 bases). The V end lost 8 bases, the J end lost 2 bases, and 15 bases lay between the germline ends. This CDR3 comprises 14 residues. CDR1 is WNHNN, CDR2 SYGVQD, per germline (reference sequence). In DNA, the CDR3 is TGCGCCAGCCGGACTAGGGACACAAACACTGAAGCTTTCTTT. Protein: CASRTRDTNTEAFF.

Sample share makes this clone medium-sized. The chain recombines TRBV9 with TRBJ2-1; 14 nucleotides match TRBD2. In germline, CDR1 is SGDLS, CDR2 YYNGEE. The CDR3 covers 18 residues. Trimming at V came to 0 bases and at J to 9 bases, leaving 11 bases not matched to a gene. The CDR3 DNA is TGTGCCAGCAGCGTAGTCTTGGGGGGACTAGCGGGAGTCGGTGAGCAGTTCTTC. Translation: CASSVVLGGLAGVGEQFF.

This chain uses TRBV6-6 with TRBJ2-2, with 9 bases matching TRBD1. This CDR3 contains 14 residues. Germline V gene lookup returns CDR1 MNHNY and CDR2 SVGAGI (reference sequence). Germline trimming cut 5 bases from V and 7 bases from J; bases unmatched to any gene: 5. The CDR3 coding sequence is TGTGCCAGCAGTGCGACAGGGGGAAGCGGGGAGCTGTTTTTT. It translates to CASSATGGSGELFF.

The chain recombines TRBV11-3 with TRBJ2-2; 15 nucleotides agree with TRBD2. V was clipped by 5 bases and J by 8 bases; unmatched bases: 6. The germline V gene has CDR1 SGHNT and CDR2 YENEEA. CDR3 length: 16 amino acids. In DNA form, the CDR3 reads TGTGCCAGCAGCACCGGACTAGCGGGAGGGCGAGGGGAGCTGTTTTTT. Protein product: CASSTGLAGGRGELFF.

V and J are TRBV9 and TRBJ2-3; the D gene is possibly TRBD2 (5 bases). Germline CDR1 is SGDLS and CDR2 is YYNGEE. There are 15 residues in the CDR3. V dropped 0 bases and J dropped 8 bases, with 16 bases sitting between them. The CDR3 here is CASSVVLATDGTQYF. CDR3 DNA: TGTGCCAGCAGCGTAGTTTTAGCGACCGATGGTACGCAGTATTTT.

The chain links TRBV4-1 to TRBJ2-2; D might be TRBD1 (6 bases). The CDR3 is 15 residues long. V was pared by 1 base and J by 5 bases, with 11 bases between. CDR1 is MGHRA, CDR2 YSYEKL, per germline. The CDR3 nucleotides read TGCGCCAGCAGCCAAGCGACAGGACCTACCGGGGAGCTGTTTTTT. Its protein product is CASSQATGPTGELFF.

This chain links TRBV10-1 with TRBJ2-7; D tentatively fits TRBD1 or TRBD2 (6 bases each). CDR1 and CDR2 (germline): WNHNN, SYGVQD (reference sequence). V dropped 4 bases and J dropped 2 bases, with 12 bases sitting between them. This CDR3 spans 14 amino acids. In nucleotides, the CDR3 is TGCGCCAGCAGTGGGAGGGACACCCCCTACGAGCAGTACTTC. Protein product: CASSGRDTPYEQYF.

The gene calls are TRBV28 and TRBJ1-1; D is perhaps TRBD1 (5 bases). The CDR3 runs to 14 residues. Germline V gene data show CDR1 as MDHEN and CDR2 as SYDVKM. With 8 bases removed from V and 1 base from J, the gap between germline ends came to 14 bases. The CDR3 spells CASCWGGRNTEAFF. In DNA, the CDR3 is TGTGCCAGCTGCTGGGGCGGGCGGAACACTGAAGCTTTCTTT. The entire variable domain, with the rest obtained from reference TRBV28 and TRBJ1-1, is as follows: DVKVTQSSRYLVKRTGEKVFLECVQDMDHENMFWYRQDPGLGLRLIYFSYDVKMKEKGDIPEGYSVSREKKERFSLILESASTNQTSMYLCASCWGGRNTEAFFGQGTRLTVV.

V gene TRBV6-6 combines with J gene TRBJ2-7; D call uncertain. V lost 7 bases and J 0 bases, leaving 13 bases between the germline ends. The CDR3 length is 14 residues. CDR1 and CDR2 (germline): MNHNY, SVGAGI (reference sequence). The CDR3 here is CASKGLALSYEQYF. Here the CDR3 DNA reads TGTGCCAGCAAAGGATTGGCCCTCTCCTACGAGCAGTACTTC.

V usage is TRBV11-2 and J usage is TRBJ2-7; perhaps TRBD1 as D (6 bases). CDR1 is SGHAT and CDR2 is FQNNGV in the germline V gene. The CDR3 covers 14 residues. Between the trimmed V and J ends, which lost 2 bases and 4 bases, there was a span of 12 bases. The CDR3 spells CASSLRDTLYEQYF. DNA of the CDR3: TGTGCCAGCAGCTTAAGGGACACCCTTTACGAGCAGTACTTC.

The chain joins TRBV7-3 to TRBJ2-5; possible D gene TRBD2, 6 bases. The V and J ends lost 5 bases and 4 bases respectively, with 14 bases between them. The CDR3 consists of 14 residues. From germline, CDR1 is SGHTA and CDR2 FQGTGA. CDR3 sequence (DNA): TGTGCCAGCAGCCCGCGGGGCCCCACAGAGACCCAGTACTTC. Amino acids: CASSPRGPTETQYF.

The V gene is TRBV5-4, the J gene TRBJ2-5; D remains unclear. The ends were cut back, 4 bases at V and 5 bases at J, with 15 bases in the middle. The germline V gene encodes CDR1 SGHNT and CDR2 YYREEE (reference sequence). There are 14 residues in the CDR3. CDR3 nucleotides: TGTGCCAGCAGCCCCTATTCGAGCTTTGAGACCCAGTACTTC. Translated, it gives CASSPYSSFETQYF.

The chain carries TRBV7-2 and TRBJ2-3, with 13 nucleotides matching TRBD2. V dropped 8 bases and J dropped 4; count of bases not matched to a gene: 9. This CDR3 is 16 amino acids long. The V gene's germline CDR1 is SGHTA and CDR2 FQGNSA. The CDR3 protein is CASGKGLAGVADTQYF. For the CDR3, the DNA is TGTGCCAGCGGCAAAGGACTAGCGGGAGTGGCAGATACGCAGTATTTT.